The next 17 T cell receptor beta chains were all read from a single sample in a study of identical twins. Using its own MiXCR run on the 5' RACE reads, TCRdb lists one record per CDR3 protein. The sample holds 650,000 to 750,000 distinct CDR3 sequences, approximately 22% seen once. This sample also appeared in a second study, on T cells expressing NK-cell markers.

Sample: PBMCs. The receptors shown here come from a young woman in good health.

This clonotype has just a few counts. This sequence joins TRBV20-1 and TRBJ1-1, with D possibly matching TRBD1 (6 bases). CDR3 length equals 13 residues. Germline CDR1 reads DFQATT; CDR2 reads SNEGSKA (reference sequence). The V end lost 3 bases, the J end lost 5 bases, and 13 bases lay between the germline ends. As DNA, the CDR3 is TGCAGTGCTAGGGGGGGGCATGGGACTGAAGCTTTCTTT. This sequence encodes CSARGGHGTEAFF.

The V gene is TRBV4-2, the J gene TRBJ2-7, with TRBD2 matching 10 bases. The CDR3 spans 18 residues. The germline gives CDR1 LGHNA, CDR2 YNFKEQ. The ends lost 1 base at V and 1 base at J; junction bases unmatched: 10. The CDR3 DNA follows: TGTGCCAGCAGCCAAGGGGTAGCGGGAGGCCGTCGATCCTACGAGCAGTACTTC. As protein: CASSQGVAGGRRSYEQYF.

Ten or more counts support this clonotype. Written as DNA, the CDR3 is TGCAGTGTAACTTTAGGGGCAGCCGCTAACTATGGCTACACCTTC. Amino acids: CSVTLGAAANYGYTF. The chain employs TRBV20-1 and TRBJ1-2; D might be TRBD1 (5 bases). V was cut by 7 bases and J by 0 bases, with 18 bases left in between. Germline loops: CDR1 DFQATT, CDR2 SNEGSKA (reference sequence). CDR3 length: 15 residues.

The CDR3 DNA sequence: TGTGCCAGCCGTAGGGGTAGTAGGGGGGCCACTGAAGCTTTCTTT. Its protein product is CASRRGSRGATEAFF. The chain links TRBV12-3 or TRBV12-4 to TRBJ1-1, with a weak D call TRBD1 (6 bases). The CDR3 consists of 15 residues. Deletions cut 8 bases from V and 4 bases from J, with 20 bases between.

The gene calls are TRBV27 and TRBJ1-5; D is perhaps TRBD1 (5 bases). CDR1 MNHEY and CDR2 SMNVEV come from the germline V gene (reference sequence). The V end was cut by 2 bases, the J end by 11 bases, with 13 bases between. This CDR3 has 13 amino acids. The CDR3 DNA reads TGTGCCAGCAGTTTAAGGGTGGGGCAGGCCCAGCATTTT. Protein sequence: CASSLRVGQAQHF.

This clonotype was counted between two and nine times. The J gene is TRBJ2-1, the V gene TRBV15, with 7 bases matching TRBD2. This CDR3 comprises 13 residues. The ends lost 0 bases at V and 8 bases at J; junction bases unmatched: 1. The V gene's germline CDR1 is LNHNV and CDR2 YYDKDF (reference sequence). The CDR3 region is CATSRDREDEQFF. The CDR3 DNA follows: TGTGCCACCAGCAGAGATCGGGAGGATGAGCAGTTCTTC. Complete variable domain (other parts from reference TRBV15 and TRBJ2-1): DAMVIQNPRYQVTQFGKPVTLSCSQTLNHNVMYWYQQKSSQAPKLLFHYYDKDFNNEADTPDNFQSRRPNTSFCFLDIRSPGLGDTAMYLCATSRDREDEQFFGPGTRLTVL.

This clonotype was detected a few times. The CDR3 here is CASSLVETGQETQYF. The CDR3 DNA reads TGCGCCAGCAGCCTGGTGGAAACAGGTCAAGAGACCCAGTACTTC. The rearrangement links TRBV5-1 to TRBJ2-5, with D possibly TRBD1 on 5 matching bases. Germline CDR1 SGHRS, CDR2 YFSETQ. The CDR3 extends over 15 amino acids. Trimming stripped 4 bases from V and 2 bases from J, with 15 bases between.

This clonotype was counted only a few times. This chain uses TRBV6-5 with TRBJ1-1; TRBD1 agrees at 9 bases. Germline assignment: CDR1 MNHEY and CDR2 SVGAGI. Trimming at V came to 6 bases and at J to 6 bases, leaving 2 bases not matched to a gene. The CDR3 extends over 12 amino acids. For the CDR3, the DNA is TGTGCCAGCAGGGGGACAGGGCCTGAAGCTTTCTTT. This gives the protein CASRGTGPEAFF.

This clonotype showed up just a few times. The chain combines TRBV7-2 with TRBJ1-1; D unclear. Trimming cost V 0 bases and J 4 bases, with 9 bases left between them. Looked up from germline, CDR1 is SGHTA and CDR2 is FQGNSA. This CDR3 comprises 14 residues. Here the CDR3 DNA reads TGTGCCAGCAGCTTAGCGGGGTTTGGCACTGAAGCTTTCTTT. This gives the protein CASSLAGFGTEAFF.

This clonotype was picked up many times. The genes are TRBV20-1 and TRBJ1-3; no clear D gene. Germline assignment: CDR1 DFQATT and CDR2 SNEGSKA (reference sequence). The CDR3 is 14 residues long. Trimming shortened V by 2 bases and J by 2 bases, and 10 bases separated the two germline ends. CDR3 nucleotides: TGCAGTGCTAGACCTCCGCCAACTGGAAACACCATATATTTT. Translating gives CSARPPPTGNTIYF.

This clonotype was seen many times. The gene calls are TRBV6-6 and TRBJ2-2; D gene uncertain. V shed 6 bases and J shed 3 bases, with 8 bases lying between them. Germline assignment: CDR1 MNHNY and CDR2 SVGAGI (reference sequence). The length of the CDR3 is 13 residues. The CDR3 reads CASSQGYTGELFF. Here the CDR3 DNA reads TGTGCCAGCAGCCAAGGGTACACCGGGGAGCTGTTTTTT.

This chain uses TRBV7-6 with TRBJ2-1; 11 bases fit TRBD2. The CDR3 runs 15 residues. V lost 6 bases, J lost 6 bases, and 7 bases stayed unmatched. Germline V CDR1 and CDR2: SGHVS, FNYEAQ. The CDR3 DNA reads TGTGCCAGCAGGATAGCGGGAGGGCCCGGCAATGAGCAGTTCTTC. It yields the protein CASRIAGGPGNEQFF.

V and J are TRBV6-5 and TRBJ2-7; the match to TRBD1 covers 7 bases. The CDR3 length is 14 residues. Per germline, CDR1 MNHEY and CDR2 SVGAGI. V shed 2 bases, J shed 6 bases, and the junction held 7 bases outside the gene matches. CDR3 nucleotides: TGTGCCAGCAGTTACATCCAGGGGGTGAGCGAGCAGTACTTC. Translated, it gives CASSYIQGVSEQYF.

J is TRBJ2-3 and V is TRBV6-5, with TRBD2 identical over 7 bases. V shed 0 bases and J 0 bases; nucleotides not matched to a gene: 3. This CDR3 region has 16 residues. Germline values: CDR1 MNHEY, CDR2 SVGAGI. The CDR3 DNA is TGTGCCAGCAGTTACTCTAGCGGGTCTAGCACAGATACGCAGTATTTT. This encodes CASSYSSGSSTDTQYF.

The CDR3 coding sequence is TGCAGTGCTGGTCGGGGCGGGAGAGGTCCCGAGCAGTACTTC. This sequence encodes CSAGRGGRGPEQYF. This sequence joins TRBV20-1 and TRBJ2-7; 7 nucleotides agree with TRBD2. The CDR3 totals 14 residues. The V and J ends lost 5 bases and 6 bases, in that order; junction bases with no gene match: 13. Germline assignment: CDR1 DFQATT and CDR2 SNEGSKA (reference sequence).

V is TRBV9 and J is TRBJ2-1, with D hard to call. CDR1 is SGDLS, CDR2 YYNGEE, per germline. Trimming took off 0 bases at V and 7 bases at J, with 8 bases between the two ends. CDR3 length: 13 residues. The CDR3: CASSVDSLNEQFF. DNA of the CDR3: TGTGCCAGCAGCGTAGACAGCCTTAATGAGCAGTTCTTC. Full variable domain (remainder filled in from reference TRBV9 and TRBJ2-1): DSGVTQTPKHLITATGQRVTLRCSPRSGDLSVYWYQQSLDQGLQFLIQYYNGEERAKGNILERFSAQQFPDLHSELNLSSLELGDSALYFCASSVDSLNEQFFGPGTRLTVL.

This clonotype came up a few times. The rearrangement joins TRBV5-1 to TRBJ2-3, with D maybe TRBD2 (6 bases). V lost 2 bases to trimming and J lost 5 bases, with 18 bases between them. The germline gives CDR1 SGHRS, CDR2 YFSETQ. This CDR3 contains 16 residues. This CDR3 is CASSLLSASVGDTQYF. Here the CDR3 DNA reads TGCGCCAGCAGCTTACTTTCGGCTAGCGTAGGAGATACGCAGTATTTT.